This T cell receptor beta chain was identified during a study of T cell responses to AZD1222 COVID-19 vaccine. Study-level findings and limits: CD4 TCRs associated with vaccination spanned spike, dominating at 160-218 and 743-854.

The method was immunoSEQ multiplex PCR; TCRdb's version includes in-frame clones alone and lacks a portion of them. The sample has about 85,000 clones; roughly nine tenths are singletons. Germline loops: CDR1 SGHRS, CDR2 YFSETQ. The CDR3 runs to 18 residues. Germline trimming cut 4 bases from V and 4 bases from J; bases unmatched to any gene: 15. A note on this clone: The antigen is undetermined.

The genes are TRBV5-1 and TRBJ1-5; 9 positions agree with TRBD1. The sample here was peripheral blood, taken on day 0 of AZD1222 vaccination. This sequence was found in an adult in good health. CDR3 protein: CASSPRPGTGNGNQPQHF. The CDR3 nucleotides read TGCGCCAGCAGCCCTCGTCCCGGGACAGGGAACGGTAATCAGCCCCAGCATTTT.